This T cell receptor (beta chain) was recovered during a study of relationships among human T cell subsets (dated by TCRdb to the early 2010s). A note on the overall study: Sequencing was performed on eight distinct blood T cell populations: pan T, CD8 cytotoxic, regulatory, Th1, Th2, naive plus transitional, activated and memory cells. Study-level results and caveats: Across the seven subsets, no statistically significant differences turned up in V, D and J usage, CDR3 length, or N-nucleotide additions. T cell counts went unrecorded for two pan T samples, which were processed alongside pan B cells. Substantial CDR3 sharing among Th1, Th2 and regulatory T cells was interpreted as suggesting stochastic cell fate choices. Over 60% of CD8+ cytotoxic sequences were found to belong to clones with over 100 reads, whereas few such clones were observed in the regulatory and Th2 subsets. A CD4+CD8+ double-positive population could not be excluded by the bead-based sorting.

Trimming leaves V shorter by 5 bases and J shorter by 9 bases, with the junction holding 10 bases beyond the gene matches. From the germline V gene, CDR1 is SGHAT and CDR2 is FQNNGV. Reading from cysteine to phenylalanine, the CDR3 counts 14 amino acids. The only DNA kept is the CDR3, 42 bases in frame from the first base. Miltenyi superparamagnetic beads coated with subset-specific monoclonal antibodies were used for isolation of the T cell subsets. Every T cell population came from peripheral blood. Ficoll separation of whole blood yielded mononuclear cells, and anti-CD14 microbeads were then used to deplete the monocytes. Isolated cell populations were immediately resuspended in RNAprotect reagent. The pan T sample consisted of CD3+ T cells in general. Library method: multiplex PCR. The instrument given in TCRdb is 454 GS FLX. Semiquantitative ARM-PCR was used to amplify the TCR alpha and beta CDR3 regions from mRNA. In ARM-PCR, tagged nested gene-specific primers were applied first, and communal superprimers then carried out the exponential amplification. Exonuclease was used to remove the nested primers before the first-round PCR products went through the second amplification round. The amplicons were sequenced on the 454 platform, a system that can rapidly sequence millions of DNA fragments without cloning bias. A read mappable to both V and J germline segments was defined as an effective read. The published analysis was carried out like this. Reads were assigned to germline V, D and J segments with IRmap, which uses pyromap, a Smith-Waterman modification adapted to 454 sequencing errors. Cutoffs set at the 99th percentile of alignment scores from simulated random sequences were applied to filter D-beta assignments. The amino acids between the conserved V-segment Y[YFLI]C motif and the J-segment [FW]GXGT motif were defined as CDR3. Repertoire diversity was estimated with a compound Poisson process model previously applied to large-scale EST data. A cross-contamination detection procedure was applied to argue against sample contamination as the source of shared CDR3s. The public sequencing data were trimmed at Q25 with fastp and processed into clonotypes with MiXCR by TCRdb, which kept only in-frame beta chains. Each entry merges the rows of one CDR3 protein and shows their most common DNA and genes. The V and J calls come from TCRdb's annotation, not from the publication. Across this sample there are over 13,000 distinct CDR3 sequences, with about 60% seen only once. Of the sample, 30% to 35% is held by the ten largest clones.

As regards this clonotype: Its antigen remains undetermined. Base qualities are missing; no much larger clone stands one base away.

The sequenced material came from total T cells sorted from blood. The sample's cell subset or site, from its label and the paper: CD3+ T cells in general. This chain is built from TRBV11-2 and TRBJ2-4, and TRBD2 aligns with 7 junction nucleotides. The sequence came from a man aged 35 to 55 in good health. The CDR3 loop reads CASSASGGGGIQYF. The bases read TGTGCCAGCAGCGCGAGTGGCGGGGGTGGCATTCAGTACTTC.